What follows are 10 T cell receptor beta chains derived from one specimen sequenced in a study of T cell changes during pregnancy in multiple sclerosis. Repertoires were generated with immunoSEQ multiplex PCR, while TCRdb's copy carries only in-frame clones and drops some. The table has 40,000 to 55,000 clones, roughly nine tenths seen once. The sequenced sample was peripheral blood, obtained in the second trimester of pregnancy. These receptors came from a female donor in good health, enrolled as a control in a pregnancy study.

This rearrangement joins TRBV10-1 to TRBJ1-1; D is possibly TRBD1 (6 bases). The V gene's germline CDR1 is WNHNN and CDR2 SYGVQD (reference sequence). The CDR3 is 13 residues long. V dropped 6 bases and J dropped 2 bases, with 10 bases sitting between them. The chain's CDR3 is CASRETGNTEAFF. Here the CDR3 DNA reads TGCGCCAGCAGAGAGACAGGTAACACTGAAGCTTTCTTT.

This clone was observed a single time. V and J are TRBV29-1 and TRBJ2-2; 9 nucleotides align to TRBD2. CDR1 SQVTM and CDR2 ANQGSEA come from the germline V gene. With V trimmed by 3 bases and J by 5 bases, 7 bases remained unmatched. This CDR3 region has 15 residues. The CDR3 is CSVDFAGGRTGELFF. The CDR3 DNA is TGCAGCGTTGACTTCGCGGGAGGGCGTACCGGGGAGCTGTTTTTT.

CDR3 region: CASSRDFSNTGELFF. The CDR3 nucleotides read TGCGCCAGCAGCCGGGACTTCTCGAACACCGGGGAGCTGTTTTTT. The chain recombines TRBV5-1 with TRBJ2-2; D is perhaps TRBD2 (6 bases). Germline CDR1 and CDR2: SGHRS and YFSETQ. V gave up 4 bases and J gave up 0 bases, with 10 bases separating them. The CDR3 runs to 15 residues.

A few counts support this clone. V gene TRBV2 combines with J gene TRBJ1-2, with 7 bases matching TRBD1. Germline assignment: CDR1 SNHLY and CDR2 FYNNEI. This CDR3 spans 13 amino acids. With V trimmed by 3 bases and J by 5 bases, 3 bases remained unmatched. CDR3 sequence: CASSEGQPYGYTF. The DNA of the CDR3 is TGTGCCAGCAGTGAGGGACAGCCGTATGGCTACACCTTC.

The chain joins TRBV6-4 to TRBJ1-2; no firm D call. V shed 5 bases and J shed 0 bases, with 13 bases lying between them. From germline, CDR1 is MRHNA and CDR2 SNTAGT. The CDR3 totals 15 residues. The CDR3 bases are TGTGCCAGCAGTCCCGAAACATCAGCTAACTATGGCTACACCTTC. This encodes CASSPETSANYGYTF.

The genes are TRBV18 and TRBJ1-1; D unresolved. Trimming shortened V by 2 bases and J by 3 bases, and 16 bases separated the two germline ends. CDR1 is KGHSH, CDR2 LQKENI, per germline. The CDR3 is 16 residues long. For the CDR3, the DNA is TGTGCCAGCTCACCATTGGAGGCCGGCCTCTACACTGAAGCTTTCTTT. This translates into CASSPLEAGLYTEAFF.

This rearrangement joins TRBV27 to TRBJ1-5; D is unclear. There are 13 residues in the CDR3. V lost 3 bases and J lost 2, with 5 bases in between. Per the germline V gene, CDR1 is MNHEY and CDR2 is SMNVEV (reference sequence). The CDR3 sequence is CASSFEGNQPQHF. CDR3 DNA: TGTGCCAGCAGTTTTGAGGGCAATCAGCCCCAGCATTTT.

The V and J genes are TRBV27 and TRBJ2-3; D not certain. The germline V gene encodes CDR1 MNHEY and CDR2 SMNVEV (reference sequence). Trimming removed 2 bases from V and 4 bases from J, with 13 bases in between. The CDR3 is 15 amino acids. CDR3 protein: CASSLVSGRSDTQYF. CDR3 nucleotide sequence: TGTGCCAGCAGTTTAGTTTCGGGTAGATCAGATACGCAGTATTTT.

DNA for the CDR3: TGTGCCACCAGCAGAGTCGTGCGCACTGAAGCTTTCTTT. This sequence encodes CATSRVVRTEAFF. This chain uses TRBV15 with TRBJ1-1; no firm D call. Trimming took off 1 base at V and 4 bases at J, with 7 bases between the two ends. CDR3 length: 13 residues. Germline CDR1 and CDR2: LNHNV and YYDKDF (reference sequence). The entire variable domain, with the rest obtained from reference TRBV15 and TRBJ1-1, is as follows: DAMVIQNPRYQVTQFGKPVTLSCSQTLNHNVMYWYQQKSSQAPKLLFHYYDKDFNNEADTPDNFQSRRPNTSFCFLDIRSPGLGDTAMYLCATSRVVRTEAFFGQGTRLTVV.

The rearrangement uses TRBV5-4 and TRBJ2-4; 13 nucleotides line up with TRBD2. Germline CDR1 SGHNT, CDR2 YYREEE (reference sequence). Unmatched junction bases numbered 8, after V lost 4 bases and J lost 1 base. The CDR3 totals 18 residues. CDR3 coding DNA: TGTGCCAGCAGCCCAGGACTAGCGGGAGAATGGGCCAAAAACATTCAGTACTTC. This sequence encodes CASSPGLAGEWAKNIQYF.